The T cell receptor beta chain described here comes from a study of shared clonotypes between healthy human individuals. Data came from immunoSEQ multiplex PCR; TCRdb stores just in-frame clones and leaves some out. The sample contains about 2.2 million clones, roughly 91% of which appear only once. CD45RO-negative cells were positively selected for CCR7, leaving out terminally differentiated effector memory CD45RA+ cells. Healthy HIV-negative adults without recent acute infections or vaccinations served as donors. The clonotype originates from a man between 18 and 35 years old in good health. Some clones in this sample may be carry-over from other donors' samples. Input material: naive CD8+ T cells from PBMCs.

In DNA form, the CDR3 reads TGTGCCAGCAGCAAGGGACAGGGGGAAGGCTATGGCTACACCTTC. Translated: CASSKGQGEGYGYTF. The rearrangement uses TRBV7-9 and TRBJ1-2; 11 nucleotides line up with TRBD1. CDR3 size: 15 residues. V dropped 5 bases and J dropped 4; count of bases not matched to a gene: 6. Germline loops: CDR1 SEHNR, CDR2 FQNEAQ (reference sequence).